Listed here are 29 T cell receptor beta chains from one sample, sequenced in a study of vaccination effects on CD4 cells after COVID-19. No antigen has been assigned to these receptors. Clones were sequenced by immunoSEQ multiplex PCR, and TCRdb holds only the in-frame ones, with some missing. The data contain more than 20,000 clones, over 60% of them singletons. Within the ViraFEST assay, antigen-specific CD4+ T cells underwent expansion with viral peptide pools prior to sequencing. Investigators separated out CD4+ T cells once around eleven days of culture had passed. Participants completed two doses of the BNT162b2 or mRNA-1273 vaccine. Sample: CD4+ T cells from PBMCs cultured with HCoV-NL63 spike peptides, taken after COVID-19 vaccination. The source is a human donor who received a COVID-19 vaccine.

This clone turned up a few times. V gene TRBV2 combines with J gene TRBJ1-5; no firm D call. Germline CDR1 reads SNHLY; CDR2 reads FYNNEI. CDR3 size: 12 residues. V lost 5 bases to trimming and J lost 11 bases, with 13 bases between them. CDR3 loop: CASSQEMGTQHF. The CDR3 DNA sequence: TGTGCCAGCAGTCAAGAAATGGGGACCCAGCATTTT.

The chain recombines TRBV28 with TRBJ1-2, with D possibly TRBD1 on 5 matching bases. The CDR3 totals 13 residues. V was trimmed by 3 bases and J by 2 bases, leaving 7 bases between them. Germline-derived CDR1 and CDR2 are MDHEN and SYDVKM. CDR3 sequence (DNA): TGTGCCAGCAGTTTGGGGGGGAACTATGGCTACACCTTC. Amino acids: CASSLGGNYGYTF.

The gene calls are TRBV10-3 and TRBJ1-5; possible D gene TRBD1, 5 bases. CDR1 and CDR2 (germline): ENHRY, SYGVKD. This CDR3 comprises 16 residues. V lost 4 bases and J 7 bases, leaving 20 bases between the germline ends. CDR3 amino acids: CAISVGWRDGIQPQHF. The CDR3, as DNA: TGTGCCATCAGTGTAGGTTGGAGGGACGGGATCCAGCCCCAGCATTTT.

The V call is TRBV5-1, the J call TRBJ1-1, with 7 bases lining up with TRBD1. The V gene end was trimmed by 4 bases and the J gene end by 0 bases; junction bases not matched to a gene: 9. The CDR3 extends over 16 amino acids. Germline assignment: CDR1 SGHRS and CDR2 YFSETQ. CDR3 in DNA: TGCGCCAGCAGCCCCGGGACAGCCATCATGAACACTGAAGCTTTCTTT. It encodes CASSPGTAIMNTEAFF. The whole variable domain, filled in from reference TRBV5-1 and TRBJ1-1, reads KAGVTQTPRYLIKTRGQQVTLSCSPISGHRSVSWYQQTPGQGLQFLFEYFSETQRNKGNFPGRFSGRQFSNSRSEMNVSTLELGDSALYLCASSPGTAIMNTEAFFGQGTRLTVV.

V is TRBV4-2 and J is TRBJ2-5; 11 nucleotides match TRBD2. Germline trimming cut 1 base from V and 3 bases from J; bases unmatched to any gene: 7. Per germline, CDR1 LGHNA and CDR2 YNFKEQ. The CDR3 has 17 residues. In DNA form, the CDR3 reads TGTGCCAGCAGCCAAGGTAGCGGGAGGGCCCTCAAAGAGACCCAGTACTTC. Translated, it gives CASSQGSGRALKETQYF.

J is TRBJ1-5 and V is TRBV27, with D uncertain. CDR1 and CDR2 (germline): MNHEY, SMNVEV (reference sequence). The CDR3 covers 16 residues. The V end was cut by 5 bases, the J end by 2 bases, with 16 bases between. CDR3 region: CASSDGVLGGNQPQHF. The CDR3 nucleotides read TGTGCCAGCAGTGATGGGGTCCTTGGGGGCAATCAGCCCCAGCATTTT.

This clone was seen only a few times. The rearrangement joins TRBV7-9 to TRBJ1-6; D is unresolved. There are 12 residues in the CDR3. Trimming removed 5 bases at V and 9 bases at J, with 8 bases between. CDR1 and CDR2 (germline): SEHNR, FQNEAQ (reference sequence). CDR3 nucleotide sequence: TGTGCCAGCAGCCCACCAGCTTCACCCCTCCACTTT. It is translated as CASSPPASPLHF.

The gene calls are TRBV7-8 and TRBJ1-1, with 10 bases matching TRBD1. CDR1 is SGHVS and CDR2 is FQNEAQ in the germline V gene. There are 16 residues in the CDR3. V trimming: 5 bases; J trimming: 5 bases; junction bases outside the gene matches: 11. The CDR3: CASSPYRQGARTEAFF. The CDR3 region has the DNA TGTGCCAGCAGCCCATACCGACAGGGGGCGAGGACTGAAGCTTTCTTT.

CDR3 residues: CASSPGSRRSSEQYF. As DNA, the CDR3 is TGTGCCAGCAGCCCAGGGAGCAGGAGATCTTCCGAGCAGTACTTC. The genes are TRBV3-1 (or the pseudogene TRBV3-2) and TRBJ2-7; the D call may be TRBD1 or TRBD2 (5 bases each). Germline V CDR1 and CDR2: LGHDT, YNNKEL (reference sequence). V was cut by 4 bases and J by 6 bases, with 19 bases left in between. The CDR3 has 15 amino acids.

This clone was detected only a few times. The chain is built from TRBV5-1 and TRBJ2-7, with 8 bases lining up with TRBD2. The CDR3 runs to 15 residues. Trimming cost V 2 bases and J 6 bases; bases outside gene matches: 10. Germline V gene sequence: CDR1 SGHRS, CDR2 YFSETQ. DNA for the CDR3: TGCGCCAGCAGCTTTTTAGGTAGCGGGACCAGCGAGCAGTACTTC. This gives the protein CASSFLGSGTSEQYF.

The chain recombines TRBV6-6 with TRBJ2-5, with D possibly being TRBD1 (5 bases). CDR3 length equals 13 residues. V was trimmed by 5 bases and J by 2 bases, leaving 9 bases between them. From germline, CDR1 is MNHNY and CDR2 SVGAGI (reference sequence). The CDR3 nucleotides read TGTGCCAGCAGTCTAGACAGTCAAGAGACCCAGTACTTC. Protein: CASSLDSQETQYF.

The chain employs TRBV7-9 and TRBJ2-5; D uncertain. Germline values: CDR1 SEHNR, CDR2 FQNEAQ (reference sequence). V lost 3 bases to trimming and J lost 1 base, with 0 bases between them. This CDR3 comprises 11 residues. The CDR3 sequence: CASSFQETQYF. DNA of the CDR3: TGTGCCAGCAGCTTCCAAGAGACCCAGTACTTC.

The chain carries TRBV19 and TRBJ2-1; TRBD1 agrees at 9 bases. After removal of 6 bases from V and 4 bases from J, the junction contained 10 bases not matched to a gene. The CDR3 runs 16 residues. The germline V gene has CDR1 LNHDA and CDR2 SQIVND (reference sequence). CDR3 amino acids: CASSHKGGTGYNEQFF. CDR3 DNA: TGTGCCAGTAGCCACAAGGGTGGGACAGGGTACAATGAGCAGTTCTTC. Using reference TRBV19 and TRBJ2-1 for the parts outside the CDR3, the full variable domain is DGGITQSPKYLFRKEGQNVTLSCEQNLNHDAMYWYRQDPGQGLRLIYYSQIVNDFQKGDIAEGYSVSREKKESFPLTVTSAQKNPTAFYLCASSHKGGTGYNEQFFGPGTRLTVL.

The gene calls are TRBV4-2 and TRBJ1-2, with 9 bases identical to TRBD1. Germline V gene data show CDR1 as LGHNA and CDR2 as YNFKEQ. The junction had 7 bases not matched to a gene; V was cut back by 0 bases and J by 8 bases. This CDR3 spans 15 amino acids. As DNA, the CDR3 is TGTGCCAGCAGCCAAGAGGGGGACAGGGAGAACGGCTACACCTTC. Translating it yields CASSQEGDRENGYTF.

This clone was observed a handful of times. The chain carries TRBV2 and TRBJ1-1; no clear D gene. The CDR3 length is 11 residues. V was trimmed by 7 bases and J by 1 base, leaving 4 bases between them. Germline CDR1 reads SNHLY; CDR2 reads FYNNEI. CDR3 sequence reads: CASIRNTEAFF. As DNA, the CDR3 is TGTGCCAGCATAAGGAACACTGAAGCTTTCTTT. Drawing the rest from reference TRBV2 and TRBJ1-1, the complete variable domain is EPEVTQTPSHQVTQMGQEVILRCVPISNHLYFYWYRQILGQKVEFLVSFYNNEISEKSEIFDDQFSVERPDGSNFTLKIRSTKLEDSAMYFCASIRNTEAFFGQGTRLTVV.

CDR3 nucleotides: TGTGCCAGCAGCCAAGGGGGGTCTGATACGCAGTATTTT. Translation gives CASSQGGSDTQYF. The gene calls are TRBV3-1 (or the pseudogene TRBV3-2) and TRBJ2-3, with D tentatively TRBD1 or TRBD2 (5 bases each). The ends were cut back, 1 base at V and 6 bases at J, with 8 bases in the middle. From germline, CDR1 is LGHDT and CDR2 YNNKEL (reference sequence). This CDR3 has 13 residues.

The chain recombines TRBV30 with TRBJ1-3; 9 bases match TRBD1. After removal of 5 bases from V and 2 bases from J, the junction contained 10 bases not matched to a gene. From germline, CDR1 is GTSNPN and CDR2 SVGIG (reference sequence). This CDR3 is built from 16 residues. CDR3 protein: CAWGQDRGGTGNTIYF. CDR3 in DNA: TGTGCCTGGGGACAGGACAGGGGTGGTACTGGAAACACCATATATTTT.

In this sample, this clone turned up a few times. This chain links TRBV4-2 with TRBJ2-3, with a weak D call TRBD1 (6 bases). Between the trimmed V and J ends, which lost 0 bases and 4 bases, there was a span of 14 bases. The CDR3 contains 16 residues. Germline V gene lookup returns CDR1 LGHNA and CDR2 YNFKEQ. The CDR3 loop reads CASSQDQGRGADTQYF. CDR3 DNA: TGTGCCAGCAGCCAAGATCAGGGCAGGGGAGCAGATACGCAGTATTTT.

V and J are TRBV2 and TRBJ2-3; 8 bases line up with TRBD2. The ends lost 8 bases at V and 0 bases at J; junction bases unmatched: 7. There are 15 residues in the CDR3. The V gene's germline CDR1 is SNHLY and CDR2 FYNNEI. The CDR3 nucleotides read TGTGCCAGCTCGGGGGGGGAGATCAGCACAGATACGCAGTATTTT. This translates into CASSGGEISTDTQYF.

The chain links TRBV11-3 to TRBJ1-5; TRBD1 is a possible D gene (5 bases). Per germline, CDR1 SGHNT and CDR2 YENEEA. There are 17 residues in the CDR3. Trimming stripped 5 bases from V and 2 bases from J, with 19 bases between. The DNA of the CDR3 is TGTGCCAGCAGCCACACACAGGAATTAGATGGCAATCAGCCCCAGCATTTT. This codes for CASSHTQELDGNQPQHF.

This chain uses TRBV4-1 with TRBJ2-5; 9 bases map to TRBD2. Germline V gene data show CDR1 as MGHRA and CDR2 as YSYEKL. CDR3 length: 14 amino acids. The V gene end was trimmed by 2 bases and the J gene end by 6 bases; junction bases not matched to a gene: 4. The CDR3 region is CASSQISGRKTQYF. For the CDR3, the DNA is TGCGCCAGCAGCCAAATTAGCGGGAGAAAGACCCAGTACTTC.

J is TRBJ1-2 and V is TRBV27; perhaps TRBD1 as D (6 bases). Trimming pared 6 bases from V and 0 bases from J, leaving 20 bases between. Looked up from germline, CDR1 is MNHEY and CDR2 is SMNVEV (reference sequence). This CDR3 contains 17 residues. The CDR3 DNA reads as TGTGCCAGCAGCCCCCGAGGGGGAGGGGGAGCTAACTATGGCTACACCTTC. Translated, it gives CASSPRGGGGANYGYTF.

The J gene is TRBJ1-4, the V gene TRBV2; D perhaps matches TRBD1 (5 bases). From germline, CDR1 is SNHLY and CDR2 FYNNEI. CDR3 length: 17 amino acids. V lost 7 bases and J 2 bases, leaving 20 bases between the germline ends. In nucleotides, the CDR3 is TGTGCCAGCACCGAAAACCCCTGGGGGGGGACTAATGAAAAACTGTTTTTT. It specifies CASTENPWGGTNEKLFF.

This clone is categorized as medium-sized (0.01 to 0.1%). The V and J genes are TRBV10-3 and TRBJ2-6, with D tentatively TRBD1 (6 bases). The germline V gene has CDR1 ENHRY and CDR2 SYGVKD. V lost 4 bases to trimming and J lost 0 bases, with 7 bases between them. CDR3 size: 15 residues. CDR3 residues: CAISGQVSGANVLTF. The CDR3 DNA reads as TGTGCCATCAGTGGACAGGTCTCTGGGGCCAACGTCCTGACTTTC.

The chain links TRBV29-1 to TRBJ2-1, with D perhaps matching TRBD1 or TRBD2 (5 bases each). Germline CDR1 reads SQVTM; CDR2 reads ANQGSEA. This CDR3 is built from 15 residues. Trimming shortened V by 4 bases and J by 7 bases, and 20 bases separated the two germline ends. The CDR3 DNA follows: TGCAGCGTTGGGGGGTCAGCTTGGAGTGGGAATGAGCAGTTCTTC. Amino acids: CSVGGSAWSGNEQFF.

The V and J genes are TRBV19 and TRBJ1-2, with a weak D call TRBD1 (5 bases). Deletions cut 9 bases from V and 0 bases from J, with 14 bases between. The CDR3 consists of 14 residues. The V gene's germline CDR1 is LNHDA and CDR2 SQIVND (reference sequence). The CDR3 is CASARGTANYGYTF. The CDR3 DNA is TGTGCCAGCGCACGGGGCACCGCTAACTATGGCTACACCTTC.

The V gene is TRBV6-2 or TRBV6-3, the J gene TRBJ1-5, with D maybe TRBD1 (6 bases). The CDR3 runs to 15 residues. Per the germline V gene, CDR1 is MNHEY and CDR2 is SVGEGT. Trimming took off 2 bases at V and 2 bases at J, with 10 bases between the two ends. The CDR3 coding sequence is TGTGCCAGCAGTTACGGGGGGGCCGGCAATCAGCCCCAGCATTTT. The encoded protein is CASSYGGAGNQPQHF.

V is TRBV6-4 and J is TRBJ2-3; 11 bases map to TRBD1. V shed 4 bases, J shed 2 bases, and the junction held 2 bases outside the gene matches. The CDR3 has 15 residues. Germline V gene sequence: CDR1 MRHNA, CDR2 SNTAGT. The CDR3 is CASSGDRGDTDTQYF. In DNA, the CDR3 is TGTGCCAGCAGTGGGGACAGGGGGGACACAGATACGCAGTATTTT.

The rearrangement links TRBV6-5 to TRBJ1-2; a possible D gene is TRBD1 (5 bases). This CDR3 has 13 residues. The germline V gene has CDR1 MNHEY and CDR2 SVGAGI. The V gene lost 6 bases and the J gene lost 12 bases, with 20 bases spanning the gap. The CDR3 DNA follows: TGTGCCAGCAGGCTCGGGACGCGCCCCCCGGACACCTTC. The encoded protein is CASRLGTRPPDTF.